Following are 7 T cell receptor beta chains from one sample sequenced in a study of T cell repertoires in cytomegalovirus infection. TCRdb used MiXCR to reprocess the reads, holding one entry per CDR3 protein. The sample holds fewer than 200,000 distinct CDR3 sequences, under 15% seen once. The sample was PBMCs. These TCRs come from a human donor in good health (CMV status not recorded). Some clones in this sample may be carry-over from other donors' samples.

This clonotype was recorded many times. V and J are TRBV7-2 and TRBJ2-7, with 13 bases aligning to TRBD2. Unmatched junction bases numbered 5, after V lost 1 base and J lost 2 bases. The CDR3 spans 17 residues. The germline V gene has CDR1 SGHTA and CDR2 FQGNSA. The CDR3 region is CASSLGTSGRGTYEQYF. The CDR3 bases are TGTGCCAGCAGCTTAGGGACTAGCGGGAGAGGGACCTACGAGCAGTACTTC.

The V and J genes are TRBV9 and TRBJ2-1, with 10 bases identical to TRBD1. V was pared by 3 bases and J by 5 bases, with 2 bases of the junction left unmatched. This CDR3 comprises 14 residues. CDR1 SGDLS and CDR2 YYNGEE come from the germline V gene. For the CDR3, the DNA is TGTGCCAGCAGCGAGGACAGGGGGAACAATGAGCAGTTCTTC. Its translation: CASSEDRGNNEQFF.

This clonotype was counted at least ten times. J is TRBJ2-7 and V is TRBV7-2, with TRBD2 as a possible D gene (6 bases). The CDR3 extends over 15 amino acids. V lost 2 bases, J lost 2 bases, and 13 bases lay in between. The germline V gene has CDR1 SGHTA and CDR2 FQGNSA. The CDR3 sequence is CASSLSLGGAYEQYF. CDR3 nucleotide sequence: TGTGCCAGCAGCTTAAGTCTCGGAGGGGCCTACGAGCAGTACTTC.

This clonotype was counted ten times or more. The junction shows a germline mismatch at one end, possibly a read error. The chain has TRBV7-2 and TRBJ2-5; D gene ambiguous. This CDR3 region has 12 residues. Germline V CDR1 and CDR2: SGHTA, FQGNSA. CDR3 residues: CASSLYQEIQYF. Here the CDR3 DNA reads TGTGCCAGCAGCTTATACCAAGAGATCCAGTACTTC.

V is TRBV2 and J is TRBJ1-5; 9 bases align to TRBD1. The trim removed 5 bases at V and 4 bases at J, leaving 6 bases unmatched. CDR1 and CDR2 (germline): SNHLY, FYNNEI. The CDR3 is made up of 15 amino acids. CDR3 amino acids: CASSLQDRGNQPQHF. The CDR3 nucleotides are TGTGCCAGCAGTCTCCAGGACAGGGGAAATCAGCCCCAGCATTTT. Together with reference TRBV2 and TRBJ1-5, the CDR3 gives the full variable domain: EPEVTQTPSHQVTQMGQEVILRCVPISNHLYFYWYRQILGQKVEFLVSFYNNEISEKSEIFDDQFSVERPDGSNFTLKIRSTKLEDSAMYFCASSLQDRGNQPQHFGDGTRLSIL.

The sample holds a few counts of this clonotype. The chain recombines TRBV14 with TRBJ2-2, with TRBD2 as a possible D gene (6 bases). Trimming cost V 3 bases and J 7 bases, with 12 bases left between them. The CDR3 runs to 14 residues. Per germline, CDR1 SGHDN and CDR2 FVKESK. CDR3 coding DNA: TGTGCCAGCAGCCATCGGGGGTCCCACGGGGAGCTGTTTTTT. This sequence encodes CASSHRGSHGELFF. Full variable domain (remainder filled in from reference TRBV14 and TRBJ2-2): EAGVTQFPSHSVIEKGQTVTLRCDPISGHDNLYWYRRVMGKEIKFLLHFVKESKQDESGMPNNRFLAERTGGTYSTLKVQPAELEDSGVYFCASSHRGSHGELFFGEGSRLTVL.

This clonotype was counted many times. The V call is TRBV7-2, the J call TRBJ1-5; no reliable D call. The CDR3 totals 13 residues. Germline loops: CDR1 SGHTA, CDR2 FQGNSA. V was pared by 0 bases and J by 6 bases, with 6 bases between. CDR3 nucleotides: TGTGCCAGCAGCTTAGCGGTGGGTCAGCCCCAGCATTTT. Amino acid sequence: CASSLAVGQPQHF.